The 9 T cell receptor beta chains reported below all come from one sample, sequenced in a study of post-analysis software for immune sequencing data. Prepared libraries of TCR beta cDNA carried unique molecular identifiers. TCRdb re-analysed the PCR reads in MiXCR, keeping a single row per CDR3 protein. The sample contains about 160,000 distinct CDR3 sequences, approximately 35% of which appear only once. Sequenced material: blood, taken after autologous hematopoietic stem cell transplantation. These receptors all stem from a girl aged 5 to 17 with multiple sclerosis.

This chain joins TRBV20-1 and TRBJ2-5; D is unresolved. Trimming took off 3 bases at V and 3 bases at J, with 14 bases between the two ends. Germline V gene sequence: CDR1 DFQATT, CDR2 SNEGSKA (reference sequence). This CDR3 contains 14 residues. The CDR3 spells CSASQGVREETQYF. CDR3 bases: TGCAGTGCTAGTCAAGGAGTCCGGGAAGAGACCCAGTACTTC.

Details on this clonotype: A much larger clone lies one base from this, so it may be a read error. This rearrangement joins TRBV7-3 to TRBJ2-1, with 9 nucleotides matching TRBD2. The V segment lost 8 bases and the J segment 9 bases; nucleotides outside the gene matches: 17. Germline V gene lookup returns CDR1 SGHTA and CDR2 FQGTGA. CDR3 length: 16 residues. CDR3 sequence (DNA): TGTGCCAGCGCACCTATTGGGACTAGCCCTCACAGTGAGCAGTTCTTC. Translation: CASAPIGTSPHSEQFF.

This clonotype was observed at least ten times. The chain employs TRBV7-8 and TRBJ1-5; TRBD1 aligns across 8 bases. The CDR3 extends over 13 amino acids. In germline, CDR1 is SGHVS, CDR2 FQNEAQ. Trimming at V came to 5 bases and at J to 5 bases, leaving 2 bases not matched to a gene. The CDR3 coding sequence is TGTGCCAGCAGCCCCAGGGGGCATCAGCCCCAGCATTTT. Amino acids: CASSPRGHQPQHF. Based on the CDR3 plus reference TRBV7-8 and TRBJ1-5, the full variable domain is GAGVSQSPRYKVAKRGQDVALRCDPISGHVSLFWYQQALGQGPEFLTYFQNEAQLDKSGLPSDRFFAERPEGSVSTLKIQRTQQEDSAVYLCASSPRGHQPQHFGDGTRLSIL.

This chain links TRBV3-1 with TRBJ2-3; 7 bases are a match to TRBD2. Trimming cost V 1 base and J 0 bases; bases outside gene matches: 1. The CDR3 spans 15 residues. Germline V gene lookup returns CDR1 LGHDT and CDR2 YNNKEL (reference sequence). CDR3 coding DNA: TGTGCCAGCAGCCAAGTGCGGGGGAGCACAGATACGCAGTATTTT. It encodes CASSQVRGSTDTQYF.

V and J are TRBV6-1 and TRBJ2-3, with D unresolved. The germline gives CDR1 MNHNS, CDR2 SASEGT. CDR3 length: 12 residues. Trimming pared 2 bases from V and 11 bases from J, leaving 11 bases between. The CDR3 protein is CASSESFRRQYF. Written as DNA, the CDR3 is TGTGCCAGCAGTGAATCGTTCCGCCGGCAGTATTTT.

This chain uses TRBV4-3 with TRBJ2-7; D is undetermined. V was cut by 0 bases and J by 0 bases, with 9 bases left in between. Germline CDR1 is LGHNA and CDR2 is YSLEER. This CDR3 has 15 amino acids. The CDR3 sequence: CASSQEVHSSYEQYF. CDR3 coding DNA: TGCGCCAGCAGCCAAGAGGTACACAGCTCCTACGAGCAGTACTTC.

On this clonotype: At one boundary the junction diverges from the germline segment, which might be a read error. The J gene is TRBJ2-1, the V gene TRBV4-1; 9 bases match TRBD2. This CDR3 is built from 16 residues. Germline lookup yields CDR1 MGHRA and CDR2 YSYEKL. Here the CDR3 reads CASGHLAGPYYNEQFF. For the CDR3, the DNA is TGCGCCAGCGGCCACCTAGCGGGGCCCTACTACAATGAGCAGTTCTTC.

This chain uses TRBV7-8 with TRBJ1-2, with 7 nucleotides matching TRBD1. V was clipped by 5 bases and J by 2 bases; unmatched bases: 11. The CDR3 is made up of 16 amino acids. CDR1 and CDR2 (germline): SGHVS, FQNEAQ. Here the CDR3 reads CASSRKGTVPNYGYTF. As DNA, the CDR3 is TGTGCCAGCAGCCGAAAGGGGACAGTCCCAAACTATGGCTACACCTTC.

The chain couples TRBV27 to TRBJ1-2; a possible D gene is TRBD1 (5 bases). From germline, CDR1 is MNHEY and CDR2 SMNVEV (reference sequence). V was cut by 3 bases and J by 3 bases, with 17 bases left in between. This CDR3 is 16 amino acids long. This chain's CDR3 is CASSFGLSGQHYGYTF. DNA of the CDR3: TGTGCCAGCAGTTTTGGGCTGTCGGGGCAGCACTATGGCTACACCTTC.